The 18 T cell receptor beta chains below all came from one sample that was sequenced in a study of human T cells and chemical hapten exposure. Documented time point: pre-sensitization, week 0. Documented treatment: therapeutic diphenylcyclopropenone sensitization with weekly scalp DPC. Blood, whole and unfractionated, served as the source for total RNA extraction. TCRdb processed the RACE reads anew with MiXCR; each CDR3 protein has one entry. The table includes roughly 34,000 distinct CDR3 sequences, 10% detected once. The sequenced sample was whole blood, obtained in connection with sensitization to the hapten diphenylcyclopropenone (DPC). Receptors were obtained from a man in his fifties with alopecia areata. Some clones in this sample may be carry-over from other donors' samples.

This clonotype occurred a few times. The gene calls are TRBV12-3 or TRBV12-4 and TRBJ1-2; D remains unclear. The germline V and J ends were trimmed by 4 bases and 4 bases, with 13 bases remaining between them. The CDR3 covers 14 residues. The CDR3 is CASSWAGRSYGYTF. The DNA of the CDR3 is TGTGCCAGCAGTTGGGCCGGCAGGTCCTATGGCTACACCTTC.

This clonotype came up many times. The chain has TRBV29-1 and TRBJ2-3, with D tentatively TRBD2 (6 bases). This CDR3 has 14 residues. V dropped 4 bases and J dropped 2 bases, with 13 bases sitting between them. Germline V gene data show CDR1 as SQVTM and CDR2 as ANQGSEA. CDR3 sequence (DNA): TGCAGCGTTGGACGGGGGAGGTTCACAGATACGCAGTATTTT. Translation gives CSVGRGRFTDTQYF.

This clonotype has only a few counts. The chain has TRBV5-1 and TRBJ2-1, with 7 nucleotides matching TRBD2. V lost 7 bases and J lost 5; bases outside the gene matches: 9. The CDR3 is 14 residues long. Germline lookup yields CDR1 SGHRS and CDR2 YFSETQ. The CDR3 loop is CASGLESGDNEQFF. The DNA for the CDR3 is TGCGCCAGCGGTTTGGAGAGCGGGGACAATGAGCAGTTCTTC.

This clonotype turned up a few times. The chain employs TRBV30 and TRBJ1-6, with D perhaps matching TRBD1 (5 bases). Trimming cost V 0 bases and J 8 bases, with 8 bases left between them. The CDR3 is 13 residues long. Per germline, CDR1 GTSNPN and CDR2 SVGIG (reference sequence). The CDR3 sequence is CAWSVQEDSPLHF. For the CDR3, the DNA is TGTGCCTGGAGTGTACAGGAGGATTCACCCCTCCACTTT.

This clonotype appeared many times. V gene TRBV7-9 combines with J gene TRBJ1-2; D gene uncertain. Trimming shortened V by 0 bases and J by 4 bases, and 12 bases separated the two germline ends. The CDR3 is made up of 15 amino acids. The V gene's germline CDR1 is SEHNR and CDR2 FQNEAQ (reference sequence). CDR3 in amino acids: CASSLAPERGYGYTF. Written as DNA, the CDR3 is TGTGCCAGCAGCTTAGCGCCAGAAAGAGGCTATGGCTACACCTTC. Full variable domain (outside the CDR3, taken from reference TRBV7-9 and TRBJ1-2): DTGVSQNPRHKITKRGQNVTFRCDPISEHNRLYWYRQTLGQGPEFLTYFQNEAQLEKSRLLSDRFSAERPKGSFSTLEIQRTEQGDSAMYLCASSLAPERGYGYTFGSGTRLTVV.

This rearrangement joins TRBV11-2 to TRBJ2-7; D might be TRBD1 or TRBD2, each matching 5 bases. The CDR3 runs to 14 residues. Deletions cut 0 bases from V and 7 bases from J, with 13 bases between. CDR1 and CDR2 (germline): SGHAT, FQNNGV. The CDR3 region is CASSLEMGVGEQYF. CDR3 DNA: TGTGCCAGCAGCTTAGAGATGGGGGTAGGAGAGCAGTACTTC.

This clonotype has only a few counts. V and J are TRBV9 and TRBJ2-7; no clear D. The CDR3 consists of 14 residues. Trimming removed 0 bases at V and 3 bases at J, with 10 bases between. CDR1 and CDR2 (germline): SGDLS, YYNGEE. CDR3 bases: TGTGCCAGCAGCGTAGAGCTTTCCGGCTACGAGCAGTACTTC. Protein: CASSVELSGYEQYF.

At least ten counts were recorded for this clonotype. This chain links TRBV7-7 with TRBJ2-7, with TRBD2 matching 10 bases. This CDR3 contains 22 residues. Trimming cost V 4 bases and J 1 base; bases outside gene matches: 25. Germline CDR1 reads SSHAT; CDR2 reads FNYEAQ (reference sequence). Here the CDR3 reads CASSYQIPGHPLAGRGSYEQYF. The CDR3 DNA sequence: TGTGCCAGCAGCTACCAAATCCCGGGACATCCACTAGCGGGAAGAGGGTCCTACGAGCAGTACTTC.

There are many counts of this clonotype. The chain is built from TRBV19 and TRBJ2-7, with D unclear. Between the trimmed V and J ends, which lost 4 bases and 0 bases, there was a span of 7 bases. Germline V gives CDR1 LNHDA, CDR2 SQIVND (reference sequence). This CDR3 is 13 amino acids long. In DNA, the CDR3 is TGTGCCAGTAGTACCCGTAACTCCTACGAGCAGTACTTC. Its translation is CASSTRNSYEQYF.

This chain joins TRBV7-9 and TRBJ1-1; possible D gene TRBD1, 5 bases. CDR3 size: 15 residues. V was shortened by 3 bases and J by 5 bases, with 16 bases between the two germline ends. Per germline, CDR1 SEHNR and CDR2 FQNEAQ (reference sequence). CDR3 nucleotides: TGTGCCAGCAGCTTGACCCCCATTGAGGGGACTGAAGCTTTCTTT. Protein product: CASSLTPIEGTEAFF.

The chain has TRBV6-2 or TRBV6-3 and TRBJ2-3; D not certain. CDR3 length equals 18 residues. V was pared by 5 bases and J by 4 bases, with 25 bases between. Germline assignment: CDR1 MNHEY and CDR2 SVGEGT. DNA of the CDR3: TGTGCCAGCAGTAACCCGTCTTGGCGGACCCACCGGTCAGATACGCAGTATTTT. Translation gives CASSNPSWRTHRSDTQYF.

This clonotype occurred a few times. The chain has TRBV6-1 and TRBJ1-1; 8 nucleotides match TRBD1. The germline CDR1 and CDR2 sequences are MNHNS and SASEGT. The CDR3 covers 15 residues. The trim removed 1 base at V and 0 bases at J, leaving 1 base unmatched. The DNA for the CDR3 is TGTGCCAGCAGTGAAGACAGGGGGGTGAACACTGAAGCTTTCTTT. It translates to CASSEDRGVNTEAFF.

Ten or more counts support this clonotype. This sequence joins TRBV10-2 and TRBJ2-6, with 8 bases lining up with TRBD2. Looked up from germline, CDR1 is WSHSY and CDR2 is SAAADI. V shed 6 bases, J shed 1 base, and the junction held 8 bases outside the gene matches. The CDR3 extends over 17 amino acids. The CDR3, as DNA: TGCGCCAGCAGCGACAGGAGACTAGCGTCTGGGGCCAACGTCCTGACTTTC. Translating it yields CASSDRRLASGANVLTF.

In nucleotides, the CDR3 is TGTGCCAGCAGCTTAGGAGGGAGGTCCTACGAGCAGTACTTC. Amino acid sequence: CASSLGGRSYEQYF. The chain employs TRBV7-9 and TRBJ2-7; a weak D match, TRBD2 (6 bases). This CDR3 has 14 residues. Germline lookup yields CDR1 SEHNR and CDR2 FQNEAQ (reference sequence). Trimming cost V 1 base and J 1 base, with 8 bases left between them.

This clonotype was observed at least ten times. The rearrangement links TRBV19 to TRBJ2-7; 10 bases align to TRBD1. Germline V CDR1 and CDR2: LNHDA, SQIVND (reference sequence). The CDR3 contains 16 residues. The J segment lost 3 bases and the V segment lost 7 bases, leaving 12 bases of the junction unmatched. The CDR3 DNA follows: TGTGCCAGTACCCTTCAAGCGGGACAGGGGAACTACGAGCAGTACTTC. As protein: CASTLQAGQGNYEQYF.

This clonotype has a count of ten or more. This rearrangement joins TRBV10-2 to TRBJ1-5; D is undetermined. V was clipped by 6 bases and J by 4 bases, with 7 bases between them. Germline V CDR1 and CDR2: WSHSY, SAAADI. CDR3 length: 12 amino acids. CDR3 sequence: CASRIGNQPQHF. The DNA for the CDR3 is TGCGCCAGCAGGATTGGGAATCAGCCCCAGCATTTT.

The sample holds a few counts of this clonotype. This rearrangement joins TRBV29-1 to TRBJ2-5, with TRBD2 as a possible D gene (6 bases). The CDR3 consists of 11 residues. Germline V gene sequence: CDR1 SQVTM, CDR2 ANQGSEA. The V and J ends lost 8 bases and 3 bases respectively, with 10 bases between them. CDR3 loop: CSLIAEETQYF. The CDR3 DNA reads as TGCAGCTTAATAGCGGAAGAGACCCAGTACTTC.

Written as DNA, the CDR3 is TGCAGCGTGGACAGACAGGGGGTTTACTATGGCTACACCTTC. This encodes CSVDRQGVYYGYTF. This sequence joins TRBV29-1 and TRBJ1-2; 9 bases map to TRBD1. Germline V gene data show CDR1 as SQVTM and CDR2 as ANQGSEA. The junction had 8 bases not matched to a gene; V was cut back by 6 bases and J by 3 bases. The CDR3 totals 14 residues.